Below are 26 T cell receptor beta chains sequenced from a single sample in a study of blood T cell repertoires in COVID-19. Profiling relied on immunoSEQ multiplex PCR, and the TCRdb table lists in-frame clones only, not all of them. The sample has roughly 500,000 clones, approximately 90% seen once. Sample: PBMCs or T cells enriched from blood (not recorded which). Receptor source: a woman aged 40 to 50 who had recovered from COVID-19.

The rearrangement joins TRBV19 to TRBJ1-4; maybe TRBD1 (5 bases). Germline loops: CDR1 LNHDA, CDR2 SQIVND (reference sequence). The CDR3 runs to 15 residues. Deletions cut 1 base from V and 3 bases from J, with 9 bases between. The CDR3 is CASSIGRAANEKLFF. CDR3 nucleotide sequence: TGTGCCAGTAGTATAGGCAGGGCGGCTAATGAAAAACTGTTTTTT.

This rearrangement joins TRBV9 to TRBJ2-1; TRBD2 agrees at 9 bases. CDR1 is SGDLS and CDR2 is YYNGEE in the germline V gene. This CDR3 contains 17 residues. Trimming removed 4 bases from V and 2 bases from J; junction bases left unmatched: 10. CDR3 in amino acids: CASSLRGASGTYNEQFF. The CDR3 DNA is TGTGCCAGCAGCCTACGGGGGGCTAGCGGGACCTACAATGAGCAGTTCTTC.

This clone was picked up a small number of times. This sequence joins TRBV27 and TRBJ1-1; no definite D call. In germline, CDR1 is MNHEY, CDR2 SMNVEV (reference sequence). CDR3 size: 14 residues. Trimming pared 2 bases from V and 1 base from J, leaving 8 bases between. The CDR3 coding sequence is TGTGCCAGCAGTTTAGGGTCAGGGAACACTGAAGCTTTCTTT. Residues: CASSLGSGNTEAFF.

The chain combines TRBV6-5 with TRBJ1-1, with a weak D call TRBD1 (5 bases). Germline values: CDR1 MNHEY, CDR2 SVGAGI. Deletions cut 7 bases from V and 5 bases from J, with 11 bases between. The CDR3 totals 12 residues. The CDR3 DNA is TGTGCCAGCACCCTACGGGGGACTGAAGCTTTCTTT. Its translation is CASTLRGTEAFF.

The CDR3 DNA reads TGTGCCAGCAGCTCGGACAAACCCGGGACCCAGTACTTC. Protein sequence: CASSSDKPGTQYF. The V gene is TRBV11-2, the J gene TRBJ2-5; the D gene is possibly TRBD1 (5 bases). Germline CDR1 SGHAT, CDR2 FQNNGV. The CDR3 is 13 residues long. The ends were cut back, 4 bases at V and 7 bases at J, with 13 bases in the middle.

This clone has just a few counts. The chain combines TRBV6-5 with TRBJ1-2, with TRBD1 matching 8 bases. The CDR3 loop spans 13 amino acids. CDR1 is MNHEY, CDR2 SVGAGI, per germline. V dropped 6 bases and J dropped 6; count of bases not matched to a gene: 6. The DNA of the CDR3 is TGTGCCAGCAGGCCGGGACAGGTGGATGGCTACACCTTC. It is translated as CASRPGQVDGYTF.

The genes are TRBV11-3 and TRBJ1-2, with 8 bases fitting TRBD1. Trimming cost V 1 base and J 5 bases; bases outside gene matches: 3. CDR1 SGHNT and CDR2 YENEEA come from the germline V gene. This CDR3 contains 14 residues. CDR3 sequence: CASSLGGQVYGYTF. CDR3 nucleotide sequence: TGTGCCAGCAGCTTAGGGGGACAGGTATATGGCTACACCTTC. Combining the CDR3 with reference TRBV11-3 and TRBJ1-2 gives the whole variable domain EAGVVQSPRYKIIEKKQPVAFWCNPISGHNTLYWYLQNLGQGPELLIRYENEEAVDDSQLPKDRFSAERLKGVDSTLKIQPAELGDSAVYLCASSLGGQVYGYTFGSGTRLTVV.

The chain is built from TRBV19 and TRBJ1-3; D unclear. The V gene lost 8 bases and the J gene lost 2 bases, with 10 bases spanning the gap. Germline V gene data show CDR1 as LNHDA and CDR2 as SQIVND (reference sequence). This CDR3 contains 13 residues. DNA of the CDR3: TGTGCCAGTTACATGGCTGCTGGAAACACCATATATTTT. It is translated as CASYMAAGNTIYF. Full variable domain (outside the CDR3, taken from reference TRBV19 and TRBJ1-3): DGGITQSPKYLFRKEGQNVTLSCEQNLNHDAMYWYRQDPGQGLRLIYYSQIVNDFQKGDIAEGYSVSREKKESFPLTVTSAQKNPTAFYLCASYMAAGNTIYFGEGSWLTVV.

This chain uses TRBV27 with TRBJ1-1, with a weak D call TRBD1 (6 bases). Looked up from germline, CDR1 is MNHEY and CDR2 is SMNVEV (reference sequence). There are 14 residues in the CDR3. V lost 6 bases, J lost 5 bases, and 16 bases lay in between. CDR3 nucleotides: TGTGCCAGCAGACTGGATCAGGGGCGGACTGAAGCTTTCTTT. Translation: CASRLDQGRTEAFF.

The rearrangement links TRBV5-1 to TRBJ1-1, with 8 bases that match TRBD1. Germline lookup yields CDR1 SGHRS and CDR2 YFSETQ. J gave up 10 bases and V 0 bases, and 5 bases lay outside the gene matches. The CDR3 extends over 13 amino acids. The CDR3 loop reads CASSLDRGLGAFF. As DNA, the CDR3 is TGCGCCAGCAGCTTGGACAGGGGGTTAGGAGCTTTCTTT.

The genes are TRBV27 and TRBJ1-1; D may be TRBD1 (6 bases). CDR1 and CDR2 from the germline V gene are MNHEY and SMNVEV (reference sequence). The CDR3 is 19 residues long. Trimming took 6 bases from V and 1 from J, leaving 27 bases between them. The DNA of the CDR3 is TGTGCCAGCAGCAGGTTGAGGGCAGGGGCCTCCCCCCAGAACACTGAAGCTTTCTTT. Residues: CASSRLRAGASPQNTEAFF.

The V and J genes are TRBV19 and TRBJ1-1, with 7 positions matching TRBD1. Per the germline V gene, CDR1 is LNHDA and CDR2 is SQIVND (reference sequence). The trim removed 8 bases at V and 0 bases at J, leaving 12 bases unmatched. CDR3 length: 16 residues. CDR3 DNA: TGTGCCAGTCGTACAGGGGTGGGAGTTATGAACACTGAAGCTTTCTTT. Protein product: CASRTGVGVMNTEAFF.

The chain links TRBV6-1 to TRBJ2-3, with a possible D match to TRBD2 (5 bases). The CDR3 has 14 residues. CDR1 and CDR2 from the germline V gene are MNHNS and SASEGT. V was shortened by 0 bases and J by 6 bases, with 10 bases between the two germline ends. This CDR3 reads CASSEADFRDTQYF. CDR3 DNA: TGTGCCAGCAGTGAAGCGGACTTTAGGGATACGCAGTATTTT.

This rearrangement joins TRBV3-1 (or the pseudogene TRBV3-2) to TRBJ1-1; D call uncertain. The CDR3 sequence is 13 residues long. Germline CDR1 and CDR2: LGHDT and YNNKEL (reference sequence). Trimming took off 1 base at V and 6 bases at J, with 9 bases between the two ends. The CDR3 is CASSQGGSAEAFF. CDR3 bases: TGTGCCAGCAGCCAAGGGGGTAGCGCTGAAGCTTTCTTT.

This clone was picked up a small number of times. This chain joins TRBV7-9 and TRBJ1-2; 10 bases agree with TRBD1. This CDR3 contains 14 residues. Germline V lookup: CDR1 SEHNR, CDR2 FQNEAQ (reference sequence). V dropped 7 bases and J dropped 8; count of bases not matched to a gene: 10. The chain's CDR3 is CASTKVGQGLGYTF. The DNA for the CDR3 is TGTGCCAGCACCAAAGTGGGACAGGGGCTCGGCTACACCTTC.

This clone was seen only once. The chain couples TRBV19 to TRBJ1-2, with TRBD1 identical over 7 bases. Germline CDR1 and CDR2: LNHDA and SQIVND (reference sequence). J gave up 0 bases and V 11 bases, and 15 bases lay outside the gene matches. CDR3 length equals 16 residues. In DNA form, the CDR3 reads TGTGCCGGCCGCACCCCAGGGACAGCCTCTAACTATGGCTACACCTTC. It codes for CAGRTPGTASNYGYTF.

This chain joins TRBV12-2 and TRBJ1-1. TRBV12-2 counts as a pseudogene. The CDR3 loop spans 16 amino acids. CDR3 protein: CASRLAIKAMSRCAFF. The CDR3 DNA follows: TGTGCAAGTCGCTTAGCGATTAAAGCGATGAGTCGATGCGCTTTCTTT.

The V and J genes are TRBV6-4 and TRBJ1-5; 9 bases match TRBD1. The CDR3 length is 17 residues. The germline V gene has CDR1 MRHNA and CDR2 SNTAGT. V gave up 9 bases and J gave up 4 bases; unmatched junction bases: 16. Here the CDR3 DNA reads TGTGCCAGTAAGGACAGGGGCCCCCTTATATGGAATCAGCCCCAGCATTTT. Translated: CASKDRGPLIWNQPQHF.

This rearrangement joins TRBV29-1 to TRBJ1-2; no firm D call. V lost 6 bases and J lost 3, with 17 bases in between. The CDR3 is 14 residues long. Germline CDR1 SQVTM, CDR2 ANQGSEA. The CDR3 reads CSVGEGRGDYGYTF. CDR3 DNA: TGCAGCGTCGGAGAGGGTCGGGGTGACTATGGCTACACCTTC.

This clone was detected once. V gene TRBV5-1 combines with J gene TRBJ2-7; 8 positions agree with TRBD2. This CDR3 contains 16 residues. The ends lost 0 bases at V and 4 bases at J; junction bases unmatched: 9. CDR1 is SGHRS, CDR2 YFSETQ, per germline. DNA of the CDR3: TGCGCCAGCAGCTTGGGGTTGGCGGGAGGAAAATACGAGCAGTACTTC. Its translation: CASSLGLAGGKYEQYF.

The chain combines TRBV19 with TRBJ1-3; a possible D gene is TRBD1 (5 bases). Trimming took off 3 bases at V and 0 bases at J, with 12 bases between the two ends. Germline lookup yields CDR1 LNHDA and CDR2 SQIVND (reference sequence). There are 16 residues in the CDR3. The CDR3 sequence is CASSIHRFSSGNTIYF. In nucleotides, the CDR3 is TGTGCCAGTAGTATCCACAGGTTTAGCTCTGGAAACACCATATATTTT.

For the CDR3, the DNA is TGTGCCAGCGGGGGCAGGGGTGGTAATTCACCCCTCCACTTT. Protein sequence: CASGGRGGNSPLHF. This chain joins TRBV6-5 and TRBJ1-6; D may be TRBD1 (6 bases). V lost 8 bases, J lost 6 bases, and 14 bases lay in between. This CDR3 is built from 14 residues. The V gene's germline CDR1 is MNHEY and CDR2 SVGAGI.

The rearrangement joins TRBV12-3 or TRBV12-4 to TRBJ2-7; weak D call: TRBD2 (6 bases). The V gene lost 8 bases and the J gene lost 2 bases, with 10 bases spanning the gap. CDR3 length equals 12 residues. CDR3 nucleotides: TGTGCCAGCTCCCCGGGGGCCTACGAGCAGTACTTC. It codes for CASSPGAYEQYF.

The chain links TRBV30 to TRBJ1-2; possible D gene TRBD1, 5 bases. There are 14 residues in the CDR3. CDR1 GTSNPN and CDR2 SVGIG come from the germline V gene (reference sequence). V lost 4 bases, J lost 1 base, and 13 bases lay in between. The CDR3 DNA sequence: TGTGCCTGGAACCGAAGGGGTTATAACTATGGCTACACCTTC. It translates to CAWNRRGYNYGYTF. The whole variable domain, remainder taken from reference TRBV30 and TRBJ1-2, is SQTIHQWPATLVQPVGSPLSLECTVEGTSNPNLYWYRQAAGRGLQLLFYSVGIGQISSEVPQNLSASRPQDRQFILSSKKLLLSDSGFYLCAWNRRGYNYGYTFGSGTRLTVV.

The V gene is TRBV19, the J gene TRBJ1-1; perhaps TRBD1 as D (5 bases). Trimming removed 7 bases from V and 1 base from J, with 19 bases in between. The CDR3 is made up of 16 amino acids. Germline CDR1 and CDR2: LNHDA and SQIVND (reference sequence). CDR3 loop: CASTPFGGGSNTEAFF. Here the CDR3 DNA reads TGTGCCAGTACTCCCTTTGGGGGGGGTTCGAACACTGAAGCTTTCTTT.

V is TRBV29-1 and J is TRBJ2-5; D may be TRBD2 (5 bases). The CDR3 consists of 13 residues. Germline CDR1 and CDR2: SQVTM and ANQGSEA. Trimming took 2 bases from V and 7 from J, leaving 14 bases between them. The CDR3 DNA follows: TGCAGCGTTGAATACGGGGTACGAGGGACCCAGTACTTC. It translates to CSVEYGVRGTQYF.